This T cell receptor beta chain originates from a study of chemoradiotherapy in HPV16-positive cancers (dated by TCRdb to between 2022 and 2023). The study in broad terms: Candidate HPV-specific T-cell clones and common TCR motifs were defined through functional T-cell assays on cells from two HPV16-positive patients. Next, the candidate HPV-specific TCRs and motifs were followed in TCR repertoires from around 91 patients with HPV-related cancers. The study set out to ask whether T-cell immunity against the HPV oncoproteins E6 and E7 changes over the course of chemoradiotherapy and whether that immunity affects survival.

Overall results and qualifications from the work: Improved recurrence-free survival in HPV16-positive patients was associated with expansion of HPV-responsive T cells during chemoradiotherapy. Expansion of candidate HPV-specific clones and E7-related TCR motifs was observed in the tumor microenvironment during treatment, whereas no such expansion was observed for non-HPV-specific T cells. The survival association was reported for HPV16-positive patients, and the functional definition of HPV-specific T cells was derived from only two HPV16-positive patients.

Library prep was done by the immunoSEQ multiplex PCR assay. In TCRdb, the immuneACCESS table is reduced to in-frame sequences with V and J assigned. These tables do not hold every clone; where another copy was compared, an unresolved V gene accounts for under half, and the others remain unexplained. The sample contains approximately 30,000 clones, about nine tenths of them found a single time. In total, the top ten clones hold about 5% of the sample. A remark on this clone: There is no known antigen for this receptor. No much larger clonotype is one base removed from it; base qualities were not supplied.

Repertoires were sampled repeatedly over the course of chemoradiotherapy, so clonal expansion could be followed in the tumor microenvironment. According to the germline V gene, CDR1 reads MNHNS and CDR2 reads SASEGT. Including the terminal cysteine and phenylalanine, the CDR3 comprises 17 residues. The sequence is cut down to CDR3 DNA, 51 bases in frame from base 1. Trimming accounts for 2 bases at V and 4 bases at J, while the number of junction bases matched to no gene is 11. The sequencing here drew on blood, taken from a patient who underwent chemoradiotherapy. This chain joins TRBV6-1 to TRBJ1-2, with TRBD1 identical over 9 junction bases. The source of this sequence is a human donor with HPV-associated anogenital cancer. DNA sequence: TGTGCCAGCAGTGAATTAATCCGGACAGGGGAGGGCTATGGCTACACCTTC. Its protein is CASSELIRTGEGYGYTF.